The T cell receptor (beta chain) described here comes from a study of T cells in Graves' hyperthyroidism and ophthalmopathy. Regions amplified from RNA transcripts were the TCR beta CDR3 regions. HTBI primers were the set used in a first-round RT-PCR of the TCR CDR3. MiXCR was run by TCRdb on the multiplex PCR reads, yielding one entry per CDR3 protein. The sample lists around 280,000 distinct CDR3 sequences; about an eighth were seen once. V shed 1 base and J shed 6 bases, with 14 bases lying between them. There are 15 residues in the CDR3. This clonotype was counted many times. This clonotype originated in a woman in her 30s with Graves' hyperthyroidism that later progressed to Graves' ophthalmopathy. The sequencing input was blood. The J gene is TRBJ2-3, the V gene TRBV12-3 or TRBV12-4, with D possibly being TRBD2 (7 bases). The CDR3 loop reads CASSLVGGQGDTQYF. CDR3 in DNA: TGTGCCAGCAGTTTAGTGGGAGGGCAGGGGGATACGCAGTATTTT.